This section outlines one T cell receptor (beta chain) sequence together with its context. Its specificity is not known. This sample was taken from a study of T cells after yellow fever vaccination. In the study overall: Libraries from low-cell-number fractions were prepared with the SMART-Seq v4 Ultra Low Input RNA kit.

The V gene's germline CDR1 is MNHEY and CDR2 SVGAGI. Trimming took 3 bases from V and 2 from J, leaving 20 bases between them. The CDR3 is 19 amino acids. Overall study findings and caveats: At around 95% for CD4 and roughly 87% for CD8, most primary-vaccination clones showed up again after the booster. Weaker in magnitude, the secondary response showed a faster peak on day 5 versus 15.

TCRdb reprocessed the 5' RACE reads with MiXCR, giving one entry per CDR3 protein. The data contain approximately 450,000 distinct CDR3 sequences, over 15% of them singletons. This chain connects TRBV6-5 to TRBJ1-6; the D gene is possibly TRBD1 (6 bases). The specimen comprised PBMCs, sampled before the yellow fever booster vaccination. The source is a man younger than 30 who received the YFV17D yellow fever vaccine. CDR3 residues: CASSYQGMGAEAYNSPLHF. The CDR3, as DNA: TGTGCCAGCAGTTATCAGGGAATGGGGGCCGAAGCCTATAATTCACCCCTCCACTTT.